This is a list of T cell receptor beta chains from one sample in a study of T cell changes during pregnancy in multiple sclerosis. The method was immunoSEQ multiplex PCR; TCRdb's version includes in-frame clones alone and lacks a portion of them. In the table there are approximately 90,000 clones, roughly 92% of which are singletons. The sample here was peripheral blood, taken after pregnancy. The receptors come from a female donor with multiple sclerosis, enrolled in a pregnancy study. Each CDR3 is given with its conserved first and last residue. The order of the fields is clone size, D gene, V gene, J gene, CDR3 length, CDR3 protein, CDR3 DNA. The D gene is left open where the match is weak. Expanded clones are given a class, and other clones once, few, many or no size at all.

.	.	TRBV6-5	TRBJ1-1	12	CATVSRISEAFF	TGTGCCACCGTGTCTAGAATCTCTGAAGCTTTCTTT
.	.	TRBV11-1	TRBJ2-7	17	CASSLPSYDSSGYEQYF	TGTGCCAGCAGCTTACCCTCTTATGACTCTTCTGGCTACGAGCAGTACTTC
.	.	TRBV7-9	TRBJ1-5	15	CASSLARGQLEPQHF	TGTGCCAGCAGCTTAGCGAGAGGACAGCTCGAGCCCCAGCATTTT
.	.	TRBV6-5	TRBJ2-3	14	CASSYSRSTDTQYF	TGTGCCAGCAGTTACTCGCGGAGCACAGATACGCAGTATTTT
.	.	TRBV7-2	TRBJ1-1	13	CASSPRLYTEAFF	TGTGCCAGCAGCCCTCGGTTATACACTGAAGCTTTCTTT
.	.	TRBV5-5	TRBJ1-4	16	CASSGDTGWTNEKLFF	TGTGCCAGCAGCGGGGATACAGGGTGGACTAATGAAAAACTGTTTTTT
.	.	TRBV7-3	TRBJ2-6	18	CASSPAGPGTSGANVLTF	TGTGCCAGCAGCCCAGCCGGGCCAGGGACTTCTGGGGCCAACGTCCTGACTTTC
.	TRBD2	TRBV7-6	TRBJ2-2	17	CASSGGLAGLTTGELFF	TGTGCCAGCAGCGGCGGACTAGCGGGGTTAACCACCGGGGAGCTGTTTTTT
.	TRBD1	TRBV6-5	TRBJ1-2	14	CASSRTGTGDGYTF	TGTGCCAGCAGCCGGACCGGGACAGGGGATGGCTACACCTTC
.	TRBD2	TRBV19	TRBJ2-1	17	CASSGRTSGINYNEQFF	TGTGCCAGTAGTGGAAGGACTAGCGGGATCAATTACAATGAGCAGTTCTTC
.	TRBD1	TRBV27	TRBJ2-2	13	CASSTGTAGELFF	TGTGCCAGCAGTACAGGGACAGCCGGGGAGCTGTTTTTT
.	TRBD1	TRBV4-1	TRBJ2-7	15	CASSQSGTGGNEQYF	TGCGCCAGCAGCCAATCCGGGACAGGGGGCAACGAGCAGTACTTC
.	TRBD1	TRBV29-1	TRBJ2-1	13	CSVEGTGFYEQFF	TGCAGCGTTGAAGGGACAGGATTTTATGAGCAGTTCTTC
once	.	TRBV4-2	TRBJ1-3	14	CASSQDYTGNTIYF	TGTGCCAGCAGCCAAGATTATACTGGAAACACCATATATTTT
.	.	TRBV4-1	TRBJ1-1	16	CASSQISGRGDTEAFF	TGCGCCAGCAGCCAAATATCAGGGAGGGGGGACACTGAAGCTTTCTTT
.	TRBD1	TRBV5-1	TRBJ1-2	17	CASTSSPRQGLHYGYTF	TGCGCCAGCACCTCAAGCCCCAGACAGGGACTCCACTATGGCTACACCTTC